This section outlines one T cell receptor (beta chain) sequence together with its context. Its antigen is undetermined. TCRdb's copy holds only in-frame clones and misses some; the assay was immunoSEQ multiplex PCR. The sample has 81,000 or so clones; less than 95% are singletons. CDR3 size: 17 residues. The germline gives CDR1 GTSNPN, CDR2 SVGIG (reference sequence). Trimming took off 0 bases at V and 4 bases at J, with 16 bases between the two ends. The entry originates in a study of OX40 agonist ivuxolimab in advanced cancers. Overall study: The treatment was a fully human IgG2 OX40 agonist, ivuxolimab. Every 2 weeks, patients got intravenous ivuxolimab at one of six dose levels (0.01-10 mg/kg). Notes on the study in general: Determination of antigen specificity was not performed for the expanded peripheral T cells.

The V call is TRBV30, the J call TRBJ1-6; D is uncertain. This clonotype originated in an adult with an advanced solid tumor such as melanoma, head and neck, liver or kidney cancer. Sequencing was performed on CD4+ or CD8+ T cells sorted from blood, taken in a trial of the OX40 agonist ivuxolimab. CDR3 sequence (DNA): TGTGCCTGGAGTGTAAAACGGAGTAACAGTTATAATTCACCCCTCCACTTT. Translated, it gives CAWSVKRSNSYNSPLHF.